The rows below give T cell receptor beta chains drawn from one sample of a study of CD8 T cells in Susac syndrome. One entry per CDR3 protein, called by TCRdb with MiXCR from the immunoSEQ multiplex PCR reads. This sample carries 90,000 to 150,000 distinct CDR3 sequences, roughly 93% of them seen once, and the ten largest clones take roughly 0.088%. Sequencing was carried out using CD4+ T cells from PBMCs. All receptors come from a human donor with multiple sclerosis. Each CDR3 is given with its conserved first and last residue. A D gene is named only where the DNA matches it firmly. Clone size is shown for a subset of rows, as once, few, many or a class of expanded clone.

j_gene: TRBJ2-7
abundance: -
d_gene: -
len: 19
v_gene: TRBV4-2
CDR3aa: CASSLNIGYRDTRLYEQYF
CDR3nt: TGTGCCAGCAGCTTAAACATAGGCTACCGGGACACTCGTCTCTACGAGCAGTACTTC

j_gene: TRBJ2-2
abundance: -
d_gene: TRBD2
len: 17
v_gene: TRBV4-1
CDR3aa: CASSQRMGGGGTGELFF
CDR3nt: TGCGCCAGCAGCCAACGGATGGGTGGCGGGGGTACCGGGGAGCTGTTTTTT

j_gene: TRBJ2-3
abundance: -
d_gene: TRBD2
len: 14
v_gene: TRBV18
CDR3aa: CATKTGGATDTQYF
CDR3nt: TGTGCCACCAAAACCGGGGGGGCCACAGATACGCAGTATTTT

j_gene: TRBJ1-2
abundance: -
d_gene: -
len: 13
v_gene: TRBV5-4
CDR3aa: CASRTTEGYGYTF
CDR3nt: TGTGCCAGCCGTACCACAGAGGGCTATGGCTACACCTTC

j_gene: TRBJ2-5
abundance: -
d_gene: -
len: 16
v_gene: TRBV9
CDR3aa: CASSADRTSVGETQYF
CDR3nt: TGTGCCAGCAGCGCCGACAGGACCTCCGTGGGAGAGACCCAGTACTTC

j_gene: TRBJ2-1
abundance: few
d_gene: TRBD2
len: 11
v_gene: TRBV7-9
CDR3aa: CASSLAGEQFF
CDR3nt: TGTGCCAGCAGCCTAGCGGGGGAGCAGTTCTTC

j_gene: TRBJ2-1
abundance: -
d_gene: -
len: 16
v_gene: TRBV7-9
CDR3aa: CASSLIISPTYNEQFF
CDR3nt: TGTGCCAGCAGCTTAATCATCTCCCCGACCTACAATGAGCAGTTCTTC

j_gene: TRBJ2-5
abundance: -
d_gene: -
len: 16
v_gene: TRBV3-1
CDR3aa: CASSQGASTFQETQYF
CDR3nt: TGTGCCAGCAGCCAAGGGGCCAGCACCTTCCAAGAGACCCAGTACTTC

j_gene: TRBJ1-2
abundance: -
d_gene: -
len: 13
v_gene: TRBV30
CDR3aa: CAWALQLSDGYTF
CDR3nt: TGTGCCTGGGCCTTACAGCTATCCGATGGCTACACCTTC

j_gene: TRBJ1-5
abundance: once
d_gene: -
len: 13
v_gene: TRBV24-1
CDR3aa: CATSDLSGQPQHF
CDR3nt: TGTGCCACCAGTGATTTGAGCGGCCAGCCCCAGCATTTT

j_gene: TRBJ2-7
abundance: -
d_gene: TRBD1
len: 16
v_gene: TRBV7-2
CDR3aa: CASSSPPRQGSGEQYF
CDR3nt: TGTGCCAGCAGCTCACCACCCCGACAGGGGAGTGGCGAGCAGTACTTC

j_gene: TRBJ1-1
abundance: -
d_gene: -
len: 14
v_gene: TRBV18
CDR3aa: CASSPIVDSNEAFF
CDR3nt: TGTGCCAGCTCACCAATAGTAGATTCTAATGAAGCTTTCTTT

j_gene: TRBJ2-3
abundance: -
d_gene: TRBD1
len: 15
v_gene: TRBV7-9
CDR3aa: CASSPDRGPTDTQYF
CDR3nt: TGTGCCAGCAGCCCGGACAGGGGGCCCACAGATACGCAGTATTTT

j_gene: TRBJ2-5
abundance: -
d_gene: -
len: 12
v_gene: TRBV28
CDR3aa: CASTGIGETQYF
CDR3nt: TGTGCCAGCACAGGGATTGGGGAGACCCAGTACTTC

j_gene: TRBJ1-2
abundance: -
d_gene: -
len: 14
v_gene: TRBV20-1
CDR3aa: CSARDPEKNYGYTF
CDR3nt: TGCAGTGCTAGAGATCCCGAGAAGAACTATGGCTACACCTTC

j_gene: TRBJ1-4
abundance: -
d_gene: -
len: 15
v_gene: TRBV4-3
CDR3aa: CASSQDAGLGEKLFF
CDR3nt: TGCGCCAGCAGCCAAGACGCGGGCCTCGGGGAAAAACTGTTTTTT

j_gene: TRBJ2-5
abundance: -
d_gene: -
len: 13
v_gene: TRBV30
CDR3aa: CAWRAGVGETQYF
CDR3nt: TGTGCCTGGAGAGCCGGGGTCGGGGAGACCCAGTACTTC

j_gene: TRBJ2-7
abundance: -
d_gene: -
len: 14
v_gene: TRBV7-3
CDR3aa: CASSLEGVGDEQYF
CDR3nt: TGTGCCAGCAGCTTAGAAGGGGTTGGCGACGAGCAGTACTTC

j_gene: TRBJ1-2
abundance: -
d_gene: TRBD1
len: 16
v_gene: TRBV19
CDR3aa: CASQRQGEPANYGYTF
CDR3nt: TGTGCCAGCCAACGACAGGGAGAGCCGGCTAACTATGGCTACACCTTC

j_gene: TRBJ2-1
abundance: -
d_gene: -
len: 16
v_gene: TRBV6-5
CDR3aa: CASSIRRDIGINEQFF
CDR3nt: TGTGCCAGCAGTATACGTAGGGACATAGGGATCAATGAGCAGTTCTTC

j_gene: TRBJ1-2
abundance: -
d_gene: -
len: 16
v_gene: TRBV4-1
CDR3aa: CASSQASTGPNYGYTF
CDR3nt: TGCGCCAGCAGCCAAGCCTCAACAGGGCCTAACTATGGCTACACCTTC

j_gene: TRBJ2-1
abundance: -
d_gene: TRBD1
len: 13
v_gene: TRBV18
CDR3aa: CASSPNPDRGQFF
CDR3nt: TGTGCCAGCTCACCTAACCCCGACAGGGGGCAATTCTTC

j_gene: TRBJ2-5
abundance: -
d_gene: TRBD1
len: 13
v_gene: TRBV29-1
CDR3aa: CSVLTGDQETQYF
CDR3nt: TGCAGCGTGTTGACAGGGGACCAAGAGACCCAGTACTTC

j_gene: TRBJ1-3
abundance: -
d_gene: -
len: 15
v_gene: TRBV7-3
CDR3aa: CASSPTRGPGNTIYF
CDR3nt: TGTGCCAGCAGCCCCACCCGGGGGCCGGGAAACACCATATATTTT

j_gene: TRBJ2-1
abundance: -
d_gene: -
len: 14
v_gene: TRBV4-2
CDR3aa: CASSQIGRDNEQFF
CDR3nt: TGTGCCAGCAGCCAGATTGGCCGGGACAATGAGCAGTTCTTC

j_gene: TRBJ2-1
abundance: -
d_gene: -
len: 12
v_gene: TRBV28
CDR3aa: CAIGPPNNEQFF
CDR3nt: TGTGCCATCGGACCGCCTAACAATGAGCAGTTCTTC

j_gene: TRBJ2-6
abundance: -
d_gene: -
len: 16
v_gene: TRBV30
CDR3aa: CAWSVRSDSGANVLTF
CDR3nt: TGTGCCTGGAGTGTACGCTCGGACTCTGGGGCCAACGTCCTGACTTTC

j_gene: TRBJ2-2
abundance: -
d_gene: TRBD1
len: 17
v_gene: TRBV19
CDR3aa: CASSFTDRGPITGELFF
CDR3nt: TGTGCCAGTAGCTTCACCGACAGGGGGCCAATAACCGGGGAGCTGTTTTTT

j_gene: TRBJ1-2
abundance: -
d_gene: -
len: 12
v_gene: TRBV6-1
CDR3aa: CASTPEAGGGTF
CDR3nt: TGTGCCAGCACCCCCGAGGCGGGGGGGGGTACCTTC

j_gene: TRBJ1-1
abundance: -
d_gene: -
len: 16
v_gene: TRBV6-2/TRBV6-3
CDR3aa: CASRRGLGLMNTEAFF
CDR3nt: TGTGCCAGCAGGCGGGGGCTTGGGCTGATGAACACTGAAGCTTTCTTT

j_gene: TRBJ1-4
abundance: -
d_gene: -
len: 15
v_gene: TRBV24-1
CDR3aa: CATSDSTGSGEKLFF
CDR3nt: TGTGCCACCAGTGACTCGACAGGTTCGGGAGAAAAACTGTTTTTT

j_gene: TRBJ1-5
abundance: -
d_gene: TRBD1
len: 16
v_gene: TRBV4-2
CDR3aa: CASSQETGGSNQPQHF
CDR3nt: TGTGCCAGCAGCCAGGAAACAGGGGGTAGCAATCAGCCCCAGCATTTT

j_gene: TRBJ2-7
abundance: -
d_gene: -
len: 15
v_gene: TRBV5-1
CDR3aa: CASSLWGGNPYEQYF
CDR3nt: TGCGCCAGCAGCTTGTGGGGGGGCAATCCCTACGAGCAGTACTTC

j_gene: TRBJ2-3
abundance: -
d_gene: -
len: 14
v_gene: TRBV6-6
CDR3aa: CASRLTGGTDTQYF
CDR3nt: TGTGCCAGCAGGTTGACAGGTGGCACAGATACGCAGTATTTT

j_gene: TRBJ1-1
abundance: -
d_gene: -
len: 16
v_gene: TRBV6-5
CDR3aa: CASSSSGTARIYEAFF
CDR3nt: -

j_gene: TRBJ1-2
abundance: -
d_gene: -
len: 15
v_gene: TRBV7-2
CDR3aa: CASSLGPGTPYGYTF
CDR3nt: TGTGCCAGCAGCTTAGGCCCCGGGACCCCTTATGGCTACACCTTC

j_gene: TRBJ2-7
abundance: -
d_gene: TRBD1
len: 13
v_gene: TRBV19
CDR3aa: CASSTGTGVEQYF
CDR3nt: TGTGCCAGTAGTACCGGGACAGGGGTCGAGCAGTACTTC

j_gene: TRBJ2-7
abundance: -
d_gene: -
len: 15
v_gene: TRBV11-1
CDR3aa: CASSPSTGRLYEQYF
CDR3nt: TGTGCCAGCAGCCCATCGACAGGCAGACTTTACGAGCAGTACTTC

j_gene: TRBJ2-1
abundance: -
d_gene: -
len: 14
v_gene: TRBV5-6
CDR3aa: CASSFWVGVNEQFF
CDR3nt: TGTGCCAGCAGCTTTTGGGTGGGGGTCAATGAGCAGTTCTTC

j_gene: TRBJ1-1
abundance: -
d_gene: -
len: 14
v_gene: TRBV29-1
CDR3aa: CSSQDRGGGTEAFF
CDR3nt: TGCAGCTCACAGGACCGGGGGGGCGGGACTGAAGCTTTCTTT

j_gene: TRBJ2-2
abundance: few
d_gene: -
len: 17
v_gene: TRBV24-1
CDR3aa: CATSDLSFGSSPGELFF
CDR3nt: TGTGCCACCAGTGATTTAAGTTTTGGGTCGTCTCCCGGGGAGCTGTTTTTT

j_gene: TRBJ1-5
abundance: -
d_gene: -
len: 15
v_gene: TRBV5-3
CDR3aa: CASSHRRYSNQPQHF
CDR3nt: TGTGCCAGCAGCCATAGAAGGTATAGCAATCAGCCCCAGCATTTT

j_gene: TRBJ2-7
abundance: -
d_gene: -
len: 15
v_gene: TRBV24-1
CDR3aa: CATSDSGGTTYEQYF
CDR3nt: TGTGCCACCAGTGATTCAGGGGGGACGACCTACGAGCAGTACTTC